Detailed here is one T cell receptor (beta chain). Trimming stripped 1 base from V and 3 bases from J, with 15 bases between. The CDR3 extends over 17 amino acids. Germline V gene data show CDR1 as MNHNS and CDR2 as SASEGT. This entry belongs to a study of OX40 agonist ivuxolimab in advanced cancers. Study at large: Patients were given ivuxolimab, an antibody that agonizes OX40 (CD134). Three dose-escalation patients had partial responses: one with hepatocellular carcinoma and two with cutaneous melanoma.

The timepoints at which blood was sampled were baseline, cycle 4 day 1, and cycle 7 day 1. Sequencing used immunoSEQ multiplex PCR; TCRdb keeps in-frame clones, though not all of them. The repertoire holds roughly 48,000 clones, with 75% to 85% as singletons. V usage is TRBV6-1 and J usage is TRBJ2-2; D may be TRBD1 or TRBD2 (6 bases each). The source was CD4+ or CD8+ T cells sorted from blood, collected in a trial of the OX40 agonist ivuxolimab. This sequence originates from an adult with an advanced solid tumor such as melanoma, head and neck, liver or kidney cancer. CDR3 sequence: CASSEGGARFYTGELFF. DNA for the CDR3: TGTGCCAGCAGTGAAGGGGGGGCCAGGTTCTACACCGGGGAGCTGTTTTTT.